Below, 6 T cell receptor beta chains from the same sample are listed, as sequenced in a study of cytomegalovirus exposure and HLA in healthy donors. PCR employed 60 Vbeta and 13 Jbeta primers. The repertoire was sequenced with immunoSEQ multiplex PCR; TCRdb's copy has only in-frame clones and lacks some. Found here are more than 95,000 clones; the top ten clones hold more than 0.8%. Sequenced input: PBMCs. These receptor sequences come from a man in his late teens or twenties in good health and CMV-seronegative.

The J gene is TRBJ2-7, the V gene TRBV6-5; D is ambiguous. Germline values: CDR1 MNHEY, CDR2 SVGAGI. CDR3 length: 15 residues. Trimming took 6 bases from V and 2 from J, leaving 17 bases between them. CDR3 region: CASRSPMQLPYEQYF. CDR3 coding DNA: TGTGCCAGCAGATCCCCCATGCAACTGCCCTACGAGCAGTACTTC.

The genes are TRBV5-5 and TRBJ1-2; D remains unclear. Germline assignment: CDR1 SGHKS and CDR2 YYEKEE (reference sequence). V lost 6 bases, J lost 7 bases, and 25 bases lay in between. This CDR3 region has 16 residues. CDR3 region: CASTPPVAAARSGYTF. The CDR3 region has the DNA TGTGCCAGCACCCCCCCAGTGGCAGCGGCGCGAAGTGGCTACACCTTC.

The chain links TRBV7-6 to TRBJ2-3; 12 bases align to TRBD2. This CDR3 spans 19 amino acids. Trimming cost V 3 bases and J 1 base; bases outside gene matches: 11. In germline, CDR1 is SGHVS, CDR2 FNYEAQ. The CDR3 DNA is TGTGCCAGCAGCTTCCTAGCGGGGGGGCGGTACTCGGGCACAGATACGCAGTATTTT. This gives the protein CASSFLAGGRYSGTDTQYF. Supplemented by reference TRBV7-6 and TRBJ2-3, the full variable domain reads GAGVSQSPRYKVTKRGQDVALRCDPISGHVSLYWYRQALGQGPEFLTYFNYEAQQDKSGLPNDRFSAERPEGSISTLTIQRTEQRDSAMYRCASSFLAGGRYSGTDTQYFGPGTRLTVL.

As DNA, the CDR3 is TGTGCCAGCAGCGCCGGGGGGCCCTATACGCAGTATTTT. Its translation is CASSAGGPYTQYF. The V gene is TRBV9, the J gene TRBJ2-3, with D perhaps TRBD2 (7 bases). Between the trimmed V and J ends, which lost 3 bases and 7 bases, there was a span of 12 bases. This CDR3 contains 13 residues. Germline lookup yields CDR1 SGDLS and CDR2 YYNGEE.

The genes are TRBV5-4 and TRBJ2-5; tentatively, D is TRBD2 (5 bases). V was shortened by 0 bases and J by 2 bases, with 11 bases between the two germline ends. Germline CDR1 and CDR2: SGHNT and YYREEE (reference sequence). The CDR3 totals 15 residues. This chain's CDR3 is CASSLGGREQETQYF. The DNA of the CDR3 is TGTGCCAGCAGCTTGGGGGGAAGGGAGCAAGAGACCCAGTACTTC.

The J gene is TRBJ1-4, the V gene TRBV5-5, with D unresolved. CDR3 length: 13 residues. Germline V lookup: CDR1 SGHKS, CDR2 YYEKEE (reference sequence). V was trimmed by 0 bases and J by 5 bases, leaving 5 bases between them. Here the CDR3 reads CASSLAQNEKLFF. CDR3 nucleotides: TGTGCCAGCAGCTTGGCACAGAATGAAAAACTGTTTTTT.